The 9 T cell receptor beta chains reported below all come from one sample, sequenced in a study of shared clonotypes between healthy human individuals (dated by TCRdb to 2018 to 2021). To prepare the library, the immunoSEQ multiplex PCR assay was applied. TCRdb carries this immuneACCESS record with in-frame sequences only. Its versions omit some clonotypes, under half of them owing to an unresolved V gene in the studies checked, with the rest unexplained. Present in this sample are under 2,500,000 clones, approximately 95% of which were seen just once. The ten top clones hold more than 0.1% of the sample. The material sequenced was naive CD4+ T cells sorted from blood. The cell subset or site label, read with the paper, signifies: CD45RA+ positively selected. These receptor sequences come from a young man in good health.

This chain links TRBV18 with TRBJ2-7, with 9 nucleotides matching TRBD2. The CDR3 loop spans 15 amino acids. The V and J ends lost 2 bases and 4 bases, in that order; junction bases with no gene match: 6. In germline, CDR1 is KGHSH, CDR2 LQKENI. CDR3 loop: CASSPVAGAFYEQYF. The CDR3 DNA reads TGTGCCAGCTCACCAGTAGCGGGGGCTTTTTACGAGCAGTACTTC. The full variable domain, its missing parts supplied by reference TRBV18 and TRBJ2-7, is NAGVMQNPRHLVRRRGQEARLRCSPMKGHSHVYWYRQLPEEGLKFMVYLQKENIIDESGMPKERFSAEFPKEGPSILRIQQVVRGDSAAYFCASSPVAGAFYEQYFGPGTRLTVT.

This clone was seen only once. The chain employs TRBV7-3 and TRBJ2-7; a weak D match, TRBD1 (6 bases). V lost 2 bases to trimming and J lost 1 base, with 9 bases between them. Germline CDR1 is SGHTA and CDR2 is FQGTGA. This CDR3 is built from 14 residues. The CDR3 nucleotides are TGTGCCAGCAGCTTAGGGGGCCCATCCTACGAGCAGTACTTC. Protein sequence: CASSLGGPSYEQYF.

The chain employs TRBV2 and TRBJ1-1; a weak D match, TRBD1 (6 bases). This CDR3 is 14 amino acids long. Trimming took off 5 bases at V and 1 base at J, with 11 bases between the two ends. Germline CDR1 is SNHLY and CDR2 is FYNNEI. Here the CDR3 DNA reads TGTGCCAGCAGTTCTGGACAGCCGAACACTGAAGCTTTCTTT. Amino acids: CASSSGQPNTEAFF.

This chain connects TRBV6-6 to TRBJ2-2; 7 bases match TRBD2. The germline V gene has CDR1 MNHNY and CDR2 SVGAGI (reference sequence). The ends lost 7 bases at V and 1 base at J; junction bases unmatched: 6. This CDR3 region has 15 residues. CDR3 sequence reads: CASTPSGVNTGELFF. CDR3 DNA sequence: TGTGCCAGCACCCCCAGCGGGGTGAACACCGGGGAGCTGTTTTTT.

The gene calls are TRBV11-3 and TRBJ2-7; D call uncertain. The V end lost 1 base, the J end lost 7 bases, and 17 bases lay between the germline ends. The CDR3 consists of 15 residues. The germline V gene has CDR1 SGHNT and CDR2 YENEEA. CDR3: CASSLGGRTAPEQYF. The CDR3 DNA sequence: TGTGCCAGCAGCTTAGGCGGACGAACGGCTCCGGAGCAGTACTTC.

The table lists this clone with a few counts. The identical CDR3 is also encoded by other nucleotide sequences in the sample. The DNA of the CDR3 is TGCGCCAGCAGCTTGGCCCTAGCGGGGGGCCAAGAGACCCAGTACTTC. The encoded protein is CASSLALAGGQETQYF. The rearrangement links TRBV5-1 to TRBJ2-5; 11 bases are a match to TRBD2. There are 16 residues in the CDR3. J lost 1 base, V lost 0 bases, and 2 bases had no gene match. The germline gives CDR1 SGHRS, CDR2 YFSETQ.

This clone was found once. The J gene is TRBJ2-7, the V gene TRBV5-4; maybe TRBD2 (6 bases). The CDR3 has 15 amino acids. V dropped 4 bases and J dropped 1 base, with 15 bases sitting between them. The germline V gene encodes CDR1 SGHNT and CDR2 YYREEE (reference sequence). The CDR3 loop is CASSPVGGISYEQYF. The CDR3 nucleotides read TGTGCCAGCAGCCCGGTGGGGGGAATATCCTACGAGCAGTACTTC.

With respect to this clone: Other DNA sequences in this specimen translate into the identical CDR3. The chain has TRBV11-2 and TRBJ1-1; D possibly corresponds to TRBD1 (6 bases). The V gene lost 0 bases and the J gene lost 4 bases, with 9 bases spanning the gap. Germline V gene lookup returns CDR1 SGHAT and CDR2 FQNNGV. The CDR3 sequence is 14 residues long. The CDR3 reads CASSLDQGFTEAFF. The CDR3 region has the DNA TGTGCCAGCAGCTTAGATCAGGGGTTCACTGAAGCTTTCTTT.

The chain links TRBV18 to TRBJ2-3; 11 bases agree with TRBD2. Per the germline V gene, CDR1 is KGHSH and CDR2 is LQKENI. V lost 1 base to trimming and J lost 2 bases; unmatched junction nucleotides: 14. CDR3 size: 20 residues. The CDR3 is CASSPLPLTVTSGNTDTQYF. Here the CDR3 DNA reads TGTGCCAGCTCACCACTTCCACTTACCGTGACTAGCGGGAACACAGATACGCAGTATTTT.